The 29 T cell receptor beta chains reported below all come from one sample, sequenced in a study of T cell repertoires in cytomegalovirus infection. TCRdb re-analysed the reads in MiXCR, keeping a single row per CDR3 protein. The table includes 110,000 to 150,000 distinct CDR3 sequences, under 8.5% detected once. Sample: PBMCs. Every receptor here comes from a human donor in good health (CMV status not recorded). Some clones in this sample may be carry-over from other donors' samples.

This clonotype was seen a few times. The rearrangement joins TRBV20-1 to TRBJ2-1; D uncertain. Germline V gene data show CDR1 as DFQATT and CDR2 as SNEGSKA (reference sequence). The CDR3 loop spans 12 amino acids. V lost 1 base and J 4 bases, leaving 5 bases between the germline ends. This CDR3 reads CSARVPYNEQFF. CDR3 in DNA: TGCAGTGCTAGAGTGCCTTACAATGAGCAGTTCTTC.

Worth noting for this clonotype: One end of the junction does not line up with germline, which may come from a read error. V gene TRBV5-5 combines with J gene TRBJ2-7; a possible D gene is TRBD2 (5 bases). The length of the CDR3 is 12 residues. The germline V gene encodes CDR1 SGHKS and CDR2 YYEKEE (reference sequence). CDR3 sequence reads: CASSLVGGEQSF. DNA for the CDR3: TGTGCCAGCAGCTTGGTCGGAGGCGAGCAGTCCTTC.

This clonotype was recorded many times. The DNA of the CDR3 is TGTGCCAGCAGTGTTGGACAAAACACTGAAGCTTTCTTT. This codes for CASSVGQNTEAFF. This chain connects TRBV25-1 to TRBJ1-1, with D perhaps TRBD1 (5 bases). The CDR3 loop spans 13 amino acids. Per germline, CDR1 MGHDK and CDR2 SYGVNS. The V end lost 4 bases, the J end lost 2 bases, and 8 bases lay between the germline ends.

The CDR3 is CASSRKMWDTEAFF. CDR3 coding DNA: TGTGCCAGCAGCCGGAAGATGTGGGACACTGAAGCTTTCTTT. The chain is built from TRBV7-8 and TRBJ1-1, with unresolved D. Germline lookup yields CDR1 SGHVS and CDR2 FQNEAQ. The V gene lost 5 bases and the J gene lost 3 bases, with 13 bases spanning the gap. CDR3 size: 14 residues.

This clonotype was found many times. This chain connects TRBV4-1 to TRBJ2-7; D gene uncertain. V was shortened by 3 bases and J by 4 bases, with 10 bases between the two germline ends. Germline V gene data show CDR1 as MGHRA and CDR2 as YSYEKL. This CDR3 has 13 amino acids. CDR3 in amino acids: CASSQGRSYEQYF. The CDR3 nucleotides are TGCGCCAGCAGCCAGGGAAGAAGTTACGAGCAGTACTTC.

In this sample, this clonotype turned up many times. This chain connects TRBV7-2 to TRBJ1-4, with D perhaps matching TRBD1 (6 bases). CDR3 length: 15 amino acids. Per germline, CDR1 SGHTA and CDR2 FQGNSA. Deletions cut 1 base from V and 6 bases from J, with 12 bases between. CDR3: CASSLVAGEDEKLFF. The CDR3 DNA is TGTGCCAGCAGCTTAGTGGCAGGGGAAGATGAAAAACTGTTTTTT. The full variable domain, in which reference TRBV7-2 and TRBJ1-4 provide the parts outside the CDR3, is GAGVSQSPSNKVTEKGKDVELRCDPISGHTALYWYRQSLGQGLEFLIYFQGNSAPDKSGLPSDRFSAERTGGSVSTLTIQRTQQEDSAVYLCASSLVAGEDEKLFFGSGTQLSVL.

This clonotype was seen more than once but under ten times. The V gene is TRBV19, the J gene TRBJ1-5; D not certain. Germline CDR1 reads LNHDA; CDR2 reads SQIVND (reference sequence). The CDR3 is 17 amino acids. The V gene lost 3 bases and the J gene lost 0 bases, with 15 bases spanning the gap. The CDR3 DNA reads TGTGCCAGTAGTATCTTGGCAGAAGCGCTTAGCAATCAGCCCCAGCATTTT. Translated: CASSILAEALSNQPQHF. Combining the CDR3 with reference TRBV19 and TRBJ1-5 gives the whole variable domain DGGITQSPKYLFRKEGQNVTLSCEQNLNHDAMYWYRQDPGQGLRLIYYSQIVNDFQKGDIAEGYSVSREKKESFPLTVTSAQKNPTAFYLCASSILAEALSNQPQHFGDGTRLSIL.

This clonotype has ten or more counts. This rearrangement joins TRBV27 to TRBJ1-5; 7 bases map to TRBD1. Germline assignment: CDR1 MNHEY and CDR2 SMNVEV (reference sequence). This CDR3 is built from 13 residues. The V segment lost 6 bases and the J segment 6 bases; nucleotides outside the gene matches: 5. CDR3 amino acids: CASSRGQSQPQHF. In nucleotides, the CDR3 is TGTGCCAGCAGCCGGGGACAGTCTCAGCCCCAGCATTTT.

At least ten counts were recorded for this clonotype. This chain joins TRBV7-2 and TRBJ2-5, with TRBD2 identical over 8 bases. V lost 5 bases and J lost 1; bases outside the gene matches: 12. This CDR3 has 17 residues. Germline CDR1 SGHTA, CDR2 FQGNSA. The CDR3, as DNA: TGTGCCAGCAGCCCCCGTTTGGGCGGGGGGTCCCAAGAGACCCAGTACTTC. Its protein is CASSPRLGGGSQETQYF.

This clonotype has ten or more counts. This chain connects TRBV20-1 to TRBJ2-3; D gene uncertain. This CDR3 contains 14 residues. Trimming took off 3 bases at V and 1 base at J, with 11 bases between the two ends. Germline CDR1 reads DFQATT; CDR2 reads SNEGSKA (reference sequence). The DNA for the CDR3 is TGCAGTGCTAGCCTCCTTGGGGGCACAGATACGCAGTATTTT. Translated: CSASLLGGTDTQYF.

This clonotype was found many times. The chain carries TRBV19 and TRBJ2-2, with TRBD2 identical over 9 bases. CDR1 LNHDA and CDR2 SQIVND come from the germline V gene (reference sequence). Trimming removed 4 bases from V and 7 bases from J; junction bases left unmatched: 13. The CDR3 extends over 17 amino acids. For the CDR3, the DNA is TGTGCCAGTAGTACCGGGAATGGAGCGGGGGGCCTCGGGGAGCTGTTTTTT. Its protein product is CASSTGNGAGGLGELFF. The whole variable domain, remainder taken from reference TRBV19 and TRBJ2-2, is DGGITQSPKYLFRKEGQNVTLSCEQNLNHDAMYWYRQDPGQGLRLIYYSQIVNDFQKGDIAEGYSVSREKKESFPLTVTSAQKNPTAFYLCASSTGNGAGGLGELFFGEGSRLTVL.

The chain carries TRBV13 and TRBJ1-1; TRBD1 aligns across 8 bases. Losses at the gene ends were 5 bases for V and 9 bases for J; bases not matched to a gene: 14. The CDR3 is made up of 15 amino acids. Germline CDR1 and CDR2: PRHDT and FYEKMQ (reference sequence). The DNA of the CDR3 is TGTGCCAGCAGCCTTGCCGGGACAGGAGGGCCTAAAGCTTTCTTT. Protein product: CASSLAGTGGPKAFF.

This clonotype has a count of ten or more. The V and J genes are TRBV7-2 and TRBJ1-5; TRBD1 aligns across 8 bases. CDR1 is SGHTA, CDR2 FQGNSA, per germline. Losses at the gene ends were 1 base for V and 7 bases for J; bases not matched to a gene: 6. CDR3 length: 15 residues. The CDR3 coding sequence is TGTGCCAGCAGCTTAGTAGGACAGGGAGAACAGCCCCAGCATTTT. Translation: CASSLVGQGEQPQHF. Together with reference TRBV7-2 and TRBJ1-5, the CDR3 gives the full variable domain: GAGVSQSPSNKVTEKGKDVELRCDPISGHTALYWYRQSLGQGLEFLIYFQGNSAPDKSGLPSDRFSAERTGGSVSTLTIQRTQQEDSAVYLCASSLVGQGEQPQHFGDGTRLSIL.

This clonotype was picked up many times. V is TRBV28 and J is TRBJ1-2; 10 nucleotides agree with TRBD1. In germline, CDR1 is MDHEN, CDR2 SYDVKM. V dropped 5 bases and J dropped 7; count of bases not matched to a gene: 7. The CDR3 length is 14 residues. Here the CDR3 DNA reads TGTGCCAGCAGTCTCGACAGGGGGCTCCGTGGCTACACCTTC. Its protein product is CASSLDRGLRGYTF.

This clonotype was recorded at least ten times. CDR3 protein: CASSLTGSNQPQHF. The CDR3 coding sequence is TGTGCCAGCAGCTTGACAGGTAGCAATCAGCCCCAGCATTTT. This chain uses TRBV7-9 with TRBJ1-5, with D possibly being TRBD1 (6 bases). The V end was cut by 3 bases, the J end by 0 bases, with 6 bases between. The CDR3 sequence is 14 residues long. CDR1 is SEHNR and CDR2 is FQNEAQ in the germline V gene (reference sequence).

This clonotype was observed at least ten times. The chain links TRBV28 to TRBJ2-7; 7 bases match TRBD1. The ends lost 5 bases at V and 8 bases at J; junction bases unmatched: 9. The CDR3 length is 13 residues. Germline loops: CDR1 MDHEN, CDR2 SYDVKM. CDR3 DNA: TGTGCCAGCAGTCTAGGGGACAGAACTAAGCAGTACTTC. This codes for CASSLGDRTKQYF.

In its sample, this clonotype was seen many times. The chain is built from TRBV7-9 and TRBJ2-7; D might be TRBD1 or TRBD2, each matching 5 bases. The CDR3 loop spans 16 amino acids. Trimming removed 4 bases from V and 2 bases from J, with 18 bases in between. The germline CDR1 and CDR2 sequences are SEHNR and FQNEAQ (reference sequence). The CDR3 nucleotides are TGTGCCAGCAGCTCCACCCGGGACCCACGCGCCTACGAGCAGTACTTC. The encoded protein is CASSSTRDPRAYEQYF. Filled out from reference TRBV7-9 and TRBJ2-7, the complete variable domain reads DTGVSQNPRHKITKRGQNVTFRCDPISEHNRLYWYRQTLGQGPEFLTYFQNEAQLEKSRLLSDRFSAERPKGSFSTLEIQRTEQGDSAMYLCASSSTRDPRAYEQYFGPGTRLTVT.

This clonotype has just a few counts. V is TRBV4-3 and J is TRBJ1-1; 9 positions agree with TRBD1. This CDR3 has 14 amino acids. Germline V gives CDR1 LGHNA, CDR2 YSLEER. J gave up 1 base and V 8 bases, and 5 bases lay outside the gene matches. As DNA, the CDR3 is TGCGCCAGCGGGAGGGACAGGGCGAACACTGAAGCTTTCTTT. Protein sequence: CASGRDRANTEAFF.

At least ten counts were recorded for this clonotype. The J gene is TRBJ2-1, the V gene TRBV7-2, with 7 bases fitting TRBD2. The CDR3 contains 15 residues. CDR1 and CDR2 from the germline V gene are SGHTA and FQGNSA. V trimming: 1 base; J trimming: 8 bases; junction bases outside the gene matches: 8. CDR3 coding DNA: TGTGCCAGCAGCTTAGTTGCCAGCGGGGTTGATGAGCAGTTCTTC. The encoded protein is CASSLVASGVDEQFF.

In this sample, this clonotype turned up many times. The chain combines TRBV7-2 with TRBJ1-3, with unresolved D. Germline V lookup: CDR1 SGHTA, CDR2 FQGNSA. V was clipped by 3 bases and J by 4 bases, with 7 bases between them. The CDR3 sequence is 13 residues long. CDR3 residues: CASSLGSGNTIYF. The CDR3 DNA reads TGTGCCAGCAGCTTGGGGAGCGGAAACACCATATATTTT.

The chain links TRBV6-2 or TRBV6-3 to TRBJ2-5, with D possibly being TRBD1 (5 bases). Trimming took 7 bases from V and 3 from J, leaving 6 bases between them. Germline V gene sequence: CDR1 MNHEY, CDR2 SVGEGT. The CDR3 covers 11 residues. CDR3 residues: CASTREETQYF. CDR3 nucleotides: TGTGCCAGCACCAGGGAAGAGACCCAGTACTTC.

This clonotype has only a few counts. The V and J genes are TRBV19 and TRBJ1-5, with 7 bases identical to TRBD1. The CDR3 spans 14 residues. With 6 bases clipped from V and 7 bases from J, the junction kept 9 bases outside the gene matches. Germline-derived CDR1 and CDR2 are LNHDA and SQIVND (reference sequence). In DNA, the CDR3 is TGTGCCAGTAGCAAAACAGGGGTGGGCCAGCCCCAGCATTTT. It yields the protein CASSKTGVGQPQHF.

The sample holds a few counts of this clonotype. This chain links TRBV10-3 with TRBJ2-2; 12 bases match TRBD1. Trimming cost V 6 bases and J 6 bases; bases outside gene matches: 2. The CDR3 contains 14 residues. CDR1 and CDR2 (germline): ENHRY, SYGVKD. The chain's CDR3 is CAIRRDRGPGELFF. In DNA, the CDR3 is TGTGCCATCAGGAGGGACAGGGGGCCCGGGGAGCTGTTTTTT.

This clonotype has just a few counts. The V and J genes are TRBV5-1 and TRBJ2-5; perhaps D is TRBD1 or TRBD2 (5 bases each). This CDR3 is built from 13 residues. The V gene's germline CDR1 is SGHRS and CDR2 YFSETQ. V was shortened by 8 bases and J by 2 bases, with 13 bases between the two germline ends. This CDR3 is CASGGTEQETQYF. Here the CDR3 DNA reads TGCGCCAGTGGTGGGACGGAGCAAGAGACCCAGTACTTC.

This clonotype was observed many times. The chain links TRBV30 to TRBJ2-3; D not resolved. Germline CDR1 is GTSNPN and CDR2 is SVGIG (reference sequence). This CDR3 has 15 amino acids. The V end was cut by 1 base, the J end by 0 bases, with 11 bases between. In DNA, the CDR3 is TGTGCCTGGAGTGCCGAGAGCGACAGCACAGATACGCAGTATTTT. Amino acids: CAWSAESDSTDTQYF.

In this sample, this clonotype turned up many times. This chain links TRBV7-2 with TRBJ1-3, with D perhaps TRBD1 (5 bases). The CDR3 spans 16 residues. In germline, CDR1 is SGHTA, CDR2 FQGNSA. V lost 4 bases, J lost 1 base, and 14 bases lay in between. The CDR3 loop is CASSSDSAGSGNTIYF. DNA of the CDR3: TGTGCCAGCAGCTCCGACAGTGCCGGGTCTGGAAACACCATATATTTT. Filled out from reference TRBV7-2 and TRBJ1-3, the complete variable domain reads GAGVSQSPSNKVTEKGKDVELRCDPISGHTALYWYRQSLGQGLEFLIYFQGNSAPDKSGLPSDRFSAERTGGSVSTLTIQRTQQEDSAVYLCASSSDSAGSGNTIYFGEGSWLTVV.

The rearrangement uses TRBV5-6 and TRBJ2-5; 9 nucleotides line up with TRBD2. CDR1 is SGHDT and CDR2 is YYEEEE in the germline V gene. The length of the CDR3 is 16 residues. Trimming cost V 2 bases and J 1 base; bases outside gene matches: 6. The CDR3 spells CASSLSSSGGQETQYF. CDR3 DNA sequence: TGTGCCAGCAGCTTATCAAGTAGCGGGGGCCAAGAGACCCAGTACTTC.

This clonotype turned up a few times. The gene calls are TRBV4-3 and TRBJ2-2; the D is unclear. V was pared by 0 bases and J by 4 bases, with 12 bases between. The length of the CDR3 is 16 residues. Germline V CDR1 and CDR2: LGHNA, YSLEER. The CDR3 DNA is TGCGCCAGCAGCCAAGATGGCAACCGGTTCACCGGGGAGCTGTTTTTT. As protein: CASSQDGNRFTGELFF.

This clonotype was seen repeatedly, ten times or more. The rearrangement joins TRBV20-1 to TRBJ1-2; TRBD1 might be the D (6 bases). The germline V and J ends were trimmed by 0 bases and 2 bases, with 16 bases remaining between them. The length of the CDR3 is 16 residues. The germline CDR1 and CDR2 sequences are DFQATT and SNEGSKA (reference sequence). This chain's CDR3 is CSARDLNRAVNYGYTF. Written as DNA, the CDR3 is TGCAGTGCTAGAGATCTTAACAGGGCCGTAAACTATGGCTACACCTTC.